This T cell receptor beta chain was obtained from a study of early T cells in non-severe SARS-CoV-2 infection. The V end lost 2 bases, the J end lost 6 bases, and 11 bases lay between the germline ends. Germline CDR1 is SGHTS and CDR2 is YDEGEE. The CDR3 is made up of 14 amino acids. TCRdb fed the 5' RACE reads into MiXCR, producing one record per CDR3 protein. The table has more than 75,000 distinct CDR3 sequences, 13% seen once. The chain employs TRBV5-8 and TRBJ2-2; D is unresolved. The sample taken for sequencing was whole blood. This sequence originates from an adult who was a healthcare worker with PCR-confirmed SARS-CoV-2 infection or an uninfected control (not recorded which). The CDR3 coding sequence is TGTGCCAGCAGCTTCCCCAGTCCCGCCGGGGAGCTGTTTTTT. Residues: CASSFPSPAGELFF.